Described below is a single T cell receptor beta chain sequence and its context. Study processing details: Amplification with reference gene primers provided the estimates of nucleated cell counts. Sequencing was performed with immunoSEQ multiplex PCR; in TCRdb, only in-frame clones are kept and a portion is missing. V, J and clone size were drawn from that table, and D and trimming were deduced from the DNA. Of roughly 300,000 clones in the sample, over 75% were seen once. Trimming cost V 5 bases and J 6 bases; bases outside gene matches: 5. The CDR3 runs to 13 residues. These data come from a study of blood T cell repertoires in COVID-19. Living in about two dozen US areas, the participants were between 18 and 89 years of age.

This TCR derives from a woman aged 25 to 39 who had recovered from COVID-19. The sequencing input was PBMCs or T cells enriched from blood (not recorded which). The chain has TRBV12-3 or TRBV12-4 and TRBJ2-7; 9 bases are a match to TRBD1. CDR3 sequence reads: CASSVGQGIEQYF. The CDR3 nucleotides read TGTGCCAGCAGTGTTGGACAGGGGATCGAGCAGTACTTC.